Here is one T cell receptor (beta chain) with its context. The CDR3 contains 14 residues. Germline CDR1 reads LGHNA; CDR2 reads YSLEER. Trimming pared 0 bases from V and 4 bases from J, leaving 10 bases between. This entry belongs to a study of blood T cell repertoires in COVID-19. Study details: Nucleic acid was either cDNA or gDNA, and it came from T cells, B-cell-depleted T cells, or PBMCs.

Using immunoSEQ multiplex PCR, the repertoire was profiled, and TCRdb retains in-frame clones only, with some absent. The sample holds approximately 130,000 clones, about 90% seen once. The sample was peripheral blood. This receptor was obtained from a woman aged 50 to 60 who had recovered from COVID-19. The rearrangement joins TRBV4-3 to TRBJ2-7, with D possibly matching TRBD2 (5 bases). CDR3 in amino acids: CASSQDLGGYEQYF. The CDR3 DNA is TGCGCCAGCAGCCAAGATTTGGGCGGGTACGAGCAGTACTTC.